The rows below give T cell receptor beta chains drawn from one sample of a study of blood T cell repertoires in COVID-19. Some clones are missing from TCRdb's copy, which holds only in-frame ones; the method was immunoSEQ multiplex PCR. The table lists some 74,000 clones, approximately 80% of them singletons, with approximately 12% in the top ten. Source material: peripheral blood. The receptors stem from a human donor in a cohort sampled during active COVID-19. Both conserved end residues are part of each CDR3. The D gene is left open where the match is weak. Some rows mark clone size as missing; the rest say once, few, many or name a class of expanded clone.

>TRBD1|TRBJ1-1|TRBV6-5|once
CASSWRGGSAEAFF
TGTGCCAGCAGTTGGAGAGGGGGCTCCGCTGAAGCTTTCTTT
>.|TRBJ1-5|TRBV28|few
CASSRLQGGNQPQHF
TGTGCCAGCAGTAGACTACAGGGTGGCAATCAGCCCCAGCATTTT
>.|TRBJ1-2|TRBV20-1|.
CSPDMAGGYTF
TGCAGTCCCGACATGGCGGGGGGCTACACCTTC
>TRBD2|TRBJ2-7|TRBV6-2/TRBV6-3|.
CASSYPFGGGSYEQYF
TGTGCCAGCAGTTACCCCTTTGGCGGGGGGTCCTACGAGCAGTACTTC
>.|TRBJ1-5|TRBV2|once
CASSARGGEANSNQPQHF
TGTGCCAGCAGTGCCCGCGGAGGGGAGGCTAATAGCAATCAGCCCCAGCATTTT
>.|TRBJ1-2|TRBV28|.
CASRQGPGYTF
TGTGCCAGCAGACAGGGACCTGGCTACACCTTC
>TRBD1|TRBJ1-2|TRBV6-6|.
CASRQGANYGYTF
TGTGCCAGCAGACAGGGGGCCAACTATGGCTACACCTTC
>.|TRBJ1-1|TRBV11-3|.
CASRTQGPEAFF
TGTGCCAGCAGAACCCAGGGGCCTGAAGCTTTCTTT
>TRBD1|TRBJ2-2|TRBV11-3|.
CASRLTGGLTGELFF
TGTGCCAGCAGGCTGACAGGGGGTCTCACCGGGGAGCTGTTTTTT
>TRBD1|TRBJ1-2|TRBV7-9|once
CASSLRRAGTGGYTF
TGTGCCAGCAGCTTAAGACGAGCGGGGACAGGGGGCTACACCTTC
>TRBD1|TRBJ2-1|TRBV6-5|once
CASSTRDRGNEQFF
TGTGCCAGCTCAACAAGGGACAGGGGCAATGAGCAGTTCTTC